The 25 T cell receptor beta chains presented below share a single source sample, sequenced in a study of OX40 agonist ivuxolimab in advanced cancers. TCRdb's table, derived via immunoSEQ multiplex PCR, lists solely in-frame clones and lacks some. This repertoire shows tens of thousands of clones, 80% to 90% found once; its top ten account for about 2%. The source material was CD4+ or CD8+ T cells sorted from blood, sampled in a trial of the OX40 agonist ivuxolimab. Receptors were obtained from an adult with an advanced solid tumor such as melanoma, head and neck, liver or kidney cancer.

This sequence joins TRBV28 and TRBJ2-7; 12 bases match TRBD2. The germline V gene has CDR1 MDHEN and CDR2 SYDVKM. The V gene end was trimmed by 3 bases and the J gene end by 0 bases; junction bases not matched to a gene: 9. The CDR3 consists of 18 residues. In nucleotides, the CDR3 is TGTGCCAGCAGTTTTCCCGGACTAGCGGGACGATCCTCCTACGAGCAGTACTTC. Translation gives CASSFPGLAGRSSYEQYF.

This chain connects TRBV7-3 to TRBJ1-1, with TRBD1 as a possible D gene (5 bases). With 1 base removed from V and 3 bases from J, the gap between germline ends came to 12 bases. There are 15 residues in the CDR3. CDR1 and CDR2 (germline): SGHTA, FQGTGA. The CDR3, as DNA: TGTGCCAGCAGCTTAAATTACGGGGGAGACACTGAAGCTTTCTTT. The encoded protein is CASSLNYGGDTEAFF.

This clone was seen a handful of times. The chain's CDR3 is CASSFRGSGNQPQHF. The CDR3 coding sequence is TGTGCCAGCAGCTTTAGGGGATCGGGCAATCAGCCCCAGCATTTT. The rearrangement uses TRBV5-6 and TRBJ1-5, with D tentatively TRBD1 (5 bases). The CDR3 contains 15 residues. Trimming removed 2 bases from V and 2 bases from J, with 11 bases in between. Germline V CDR1 and CDR2: SGHDT, YYEEEE. The full variable domain, its missing parts supplied by reference TRBV5-6 and TRBJ1-5, is DAGVTQSPTHLIKTRGQQVTLRCSPKSGHDTVSWYQQALGQGPQFIFQYYEEEERQRGNFPDRFSGHQFPNYSSELNVNALLLGDSALYLCASSFRGSGNQPQHFGDGTRLSIL.

The chain couples TRBV19 to TRBJ1-2, with D unresolved. Trimming shortened V by 4 bases and J by 4 bases, and 16 bases separated the two germline ends. The length of the CDR3 is 15 residues. Germline V CDR1 and CDR2: LNHDA, SQIVND (reference sequence). CDR3 protein: CASSRIGEGSYGYTF. The CDR3 nucleotides read TGTGCCAGTAGTAGAATTGGGGAGGGCTCCTATGGCTACACCTTC.

CDR3 in amino acids: CASSLGPSGFIDEQFF. CDR3 in DNA: TGCGCCAGCAGCTTGGGGCCTAGCGGGTTCATAGATGAGCAGTTCTTC. J is TRBJ2-1 and V is TRBV5-1; TRBD2 matches 8 bases. The ends lost 0 bases at V and 8 bases at J; junction bases unmatched: 10. The CDR3 sequence is 16 residues long. Germline values: CDR1 SGHRS, CDR2 YFSETQ.

The chain links TRBV19 to TRBJ1-4, with D possibly being TRBD1 (6 bases). Trimming cost V 4 bases and J 0 bases, with 9 bases left between them. CDR3 length: 15 residues. Germline lookup yields CDR1 LNHDA and CDR2 SQIVND (reference sequence). The CDR3 nucleotides are TGTGCCAGTAGTAGCGCAGGGGCAACTAATGAAAAACTGTTTTTT. Translating it yields CASSSAGATNEKLFF.

The gene calls are TRBV6-6 and TRBJ2-4; D remains ambiguous. In germline, CDR1 is MNHNY, CDR2 SVGAGI (reference sequence). The CDR3 covers 11 residues. Trimming cost V 10 bases and J 5 bases, with 9 bases left between them. CDR3 bases: TGTGCCACTGACAACGAAAACATTCAGTACTTC. Translation gives CATDNENIQYF.

This chain links TRBV5-6 with TRBJ2-1; D is undetermined. The CDR3 length is 15 residues. The V end was cut by 1 base, the J end by 5 bases, with 13 bases between. Per germline, CDR1 SGHDT and CDR2 YYEEEE. CDR3 in DNA: TGTGCCAGCAGCTTGTGGGGAAATTATAACAATGAGCAGTTCTTC. It codes for CASSLWGNYNNEQFF.

V is TRBV12-5 and J is TRBJ2-3; D unclear. V was cut by 1 base and J by 6 bases, with 5 bases left in between. CDR3 length equals 12 residues. Germline CDR1 is LGHNT and CDR2 is FRNRAP. The CDR3 sequence: CASGLEWDTQYF. The CDR3 bases are TGTGCTAGTGGTTTGGAATGGGATACGCAGTATTTT.

The rearrangement links TRBV6-5 to TRBJ2-3; D not resolved. Germline-derived CDR1 and CDR2 are MNHEY and SVGAGI. Trimming took off 2 bases at V and 2 bases at J, with 8 bases between the two ends. The CDR3 has 14 amino acids. The CDR3 loop reads CASSYVGPTDTQYF. The CDR3 DNA reads as TGTGCCAGCAGTTACGTGGGCCCCACAGATACGCAGTATTTT.

The rearrangement uses TRBV7-9 and TRBJ1-6; 8 nucleotides align to TRBD1. Germline trimming cut 5 bases from V and 9 bases from J; bases unmatched to any gene: 9. Germline CDR1 reads SEHNR; CDR2 reads FQNEAQ (reference sequence). The CDR3 is made up of 15 amino acids. CDR3 bases: TGTGCCAGCAGCGACGGACAGGGTTTCGGTTCACCCCTCCACTTT. The encoded protein is CASSDGQGFGSPLHF.

The chain links TRBV30 to TRBJ1-6; D gene ambiguous. Germline loops: CDR1 GTSNPN, CDR2 SVGIG (reference sequence). The CDR3 consists of 16 residues. V lost 0 bases to trimming and J lost 0 bases, with 9 bases between them. The CDR3 protein is CAWSVRSASYNSPLHF. The CDR3 DNA reads as TGTGCCTGGAGTGTACGTTCGGCCTCCTATAATTCACCCCTCCACTTT. Full variable domain (rest looked up from reference TRBV30 and TRBJ1-6): SQTIHQWPATLVQPVGSPLSLECTVEGTSNPNLYWYRQAAGRGLQLLFYSVGIGQISSEVPQNLSASRPQDRQFILSSKKLLLSDSGFYLCAWSVRSASYNSPLHFGNGTRLTVT.

The chain links TRBV18 to TRBJ2-3; unclear D gene. CDR3 size: 17 residues. With 0 bases removed from V and 2 bases from J, the gap between germline ends came to 15 bases. Germline CDR1 and CDR2: KGHSH and LQKENI. CDR3 sequence reads: CASSPPALGLNTDTQYF. The CDR3 DNA reads as TGTGCCAGCTCACCACCGGCTCTGGGTCTTAACACAGATACGCAGTATTTT.

This clone is a singleton in its sample. The chain recombines TRBV2 with TRBJ2-5, with unresolved D. V was cut by 0 bases and J by 5 bases, with 4 bases left in between. The length of the CDR3 is 12 residues. The germline V gene has CDR1 SNHLY and CDR2 FYNNEI. The CDR3 bases are TGTGCCAGCAGTGAAGCCGGGGAGACCCAGTACTTC. Its translation: CASSEAGETQYF.

This clone was counted a single time. The chain joins TRBV5-6 to TRBJ2-1, with unresolved D. The CDR3 is 15 amino acids. V lost 0 bases and J 7 bases, leaving 14 bases between the germline ends. In germline, CDR1 is SGHDT, CDR2 YYEEEE. CDR3 bases: TGTGCCAGCAGCTTGGACGGAACGAAGAGAAATGAGCAGTTCTTC. It translates to CASSLDGTKRNEQFF.

This clone has just a few counts. The chain recombines TRBV9 with TRBJ2-1, with D tentatively TRBD1 (6 bases). The CDR3 consists of 15 residues. V was clipped by 4 bases and J by 2 bases, with 13 bases between them. The germline CDR1 and CDR2 sequences are SGDLS and YYNGEE. CDR3 in DNA: TGTGCCAGCAGCTCGCGACAGGCCACCTACAATGAGCAGTTCTTC. It is translated as CASSSRQATYNEQFF.

The chain's CDR3 is CAWRLTGGSYEQYF. CDR3 sequence (DNA): TGTGCCTGGAGGTTGACAGGGGGTTCCTACGAGCAGTACTTC. V and J are TRBV30 and TRBJ2-7; 9 bases are a match to TRBD1. The CDR3 contains 14 residues. From germline, CDR1 is GTSNPN and CDR2 SVGIG (reference sequence). The ends lost 3 bases at V and 1 base at J; junction bases unmatched: 4.

The V call is TRBV27, the J call TRBJ2-5, with D perhaps matching TRBD1 or TRBD2 (5 bases each). V lost 3 bases, J lost 7 bases, and 9 bases lay in between. CDR1 is MNHEY, CDR2 SMNVEV, per germline (reference sequence). There are 12 residues in the CDR3. CDR3 sequence: CASSLSGGTQYF. For the CDR3, the DNA is TGTGCCAGCAGTTTGTCTGGGGGGACCCAGTACTTC.

The rearrangement uses TRBV27 and TRBJ2-7; TRBD1 matches at 9 bases. V gave up 2 bases and J gave up 2 bases; unmatched junction bases: 4. This CDR3 has 15 amino acids. CDR1 is MNHEY, CDR2 SMNVEV, per germline (reference sequence). CDR3: CASSLRRTGAYEQYF. For the CDR3, the DNA is TGTGCCAGCAGTTTACGTAGGACAGGGGCCTACGAGCAGTACTTC.

The gene calls are TRBV5-4 and TRBJ2-7; 8 bases match TRBD1. After removal of 0 bases from V and 4 bases from J, the junction contained 6 bases not matched to a gene. CDR1 is SGHNT and CDR2 is YYREEE in the germline V gene (reference sequence). The CDR3 has 15 amino acids. The chain's CDR3 is CASSLAQGAEYEQYF. The CDR3 nucleotides read TGTGCCAGCAGCTTGGCCCAGGGGGCAGAGTACGAGCAGTACTTC.

This clone was seen only once. The gene calls are TRBV29-1 and TRBJ2-7, with 8 positions matching TRBD2. With 4 bases clipped from V and 5 bases from J, the junction kept 19 bases outside the gene matches. The CDR3 covers 17 residues. Germline-derived CDR1 and CDR2 are SQVTM and ANQGSEA. CDR3 sequence: CSVVLGPSGSFADEQYF. CDR3 nucleotides: TGCAGCGTTGTTCTCGGACCGAGCGGGAGTTTTGCGGACGAGCAGTACTTC.

The gene calls are TRBV28 and TRBJ1-5; 10 bases agree with TRBD1. The CDR3 runs 17 residues. From germline, CDR1 is MDHEN and CDR2 SYDVKM. With 5 bases clipped from V and 3 bases from J, the junction kept 10 bases outside the gene matches. CDR3 loop: CASSLMTGTGVNQPQHF. For the CDR3, the DNA is TGTGCCAGCAGTCTCATGACCGGGACAGGGGTCAATCAGCCCCAGCATTTT.

The chain recombines TRBV5-1 with TRBJ2-3, with TRBD1 as a possible D gene (6 bases). Germline V gene lookup returns CDR1 SGHRS and CDR2 YFSETQ. V lost 4 bases and J lost 3, with 12 bases in between. CDR3 size: 14 residues. The CDR3 bases are TGCGCCAGCAGCCTATCAGGGGCGACAGATACGCAGTATTTT. Its protein is CASSLSGATDTQYF.

This clone has a handful of counts. V usage is TRBV28 and J usage is TRBJ1-2, with no clear D. The V and J ends lost 5 bases and 5 bases respectively, with 3 bases between them. The CDR3 covers 10 residues. The germline V gene encodes CDR1 MDHEN and CDR2 SYDVKM. The CDR3 DNA reads as TGTGCCAGCAGTCAGTATGGCTACACCTTC. This translates into CASSQYGYTF.

The rearrangement joins TRBV10-2 to TRBJ1-1; no firm D call. The CDR3 runs 13 residues. Trimming took off 7 bases at V and 0 bases at J, with 9 bases between the two ends. In germline, CDR1 is WSHSY, CDR2 SAAADI. The CDR3 DNA is TGCGCCAGCAACGTAGTGCTGAACACTGAAGCTTTCTTT. This sequence encodes CASNVVLNTEAFF.